This T cell receptor (beta chain) is drawn from a study of OX40 agonist ivuxolimab in advanced cancers. Whole-study context: The dose-escalation group included hepatocellular carcinoma, melanoma, renal cell carcinoma and head and neck cancer. A mean age of roughly 60 years, range about 20 to 79, was recorded, and about 83% were male. Overall study findings and caveats: Patients who responded partially at 0.1-3.0 mg/kg showed clonal expansion ranking among the lowest. Dosing at 0.1 to 3.0 mg/kg was accompanied by clonal expansion of CD4+ and CD8+ blood T cells by week 6.

Measured with immunoSEQ multiplex PCR; TCRdb has only the in-frame clones, and not every one. This table has 50,000 to 65,000 clones, roughly nine tenths appearing once. Germline V lookup: CDR1 MNHEY, CDR2 SMNVEV (reference sequence). The CDR3 covers 15 residues. V was shortened by 3 bases and J by 4 bases, with 12 bases between the two germline ends. On this clone: Antigen: not known.

The source was CD4+ or CD8+ T cells sorted from blood, collected in a trial of the OX40 agonist ivuxolimab. The source of this sequence is an adult with an advanced solid tumor such as melanoma, head and neck, liver or kidney cancer. The V gene is TRBV27, the J gene TRBJ1-4; maybe TRBD1 (6 bases). CDR3 in DNA: TGTGCCAGCAGTTTTCACGGGACACTTAATGAAAAACTGTTTTTT. This gives the protein CASSFHGTLNEKLFF.